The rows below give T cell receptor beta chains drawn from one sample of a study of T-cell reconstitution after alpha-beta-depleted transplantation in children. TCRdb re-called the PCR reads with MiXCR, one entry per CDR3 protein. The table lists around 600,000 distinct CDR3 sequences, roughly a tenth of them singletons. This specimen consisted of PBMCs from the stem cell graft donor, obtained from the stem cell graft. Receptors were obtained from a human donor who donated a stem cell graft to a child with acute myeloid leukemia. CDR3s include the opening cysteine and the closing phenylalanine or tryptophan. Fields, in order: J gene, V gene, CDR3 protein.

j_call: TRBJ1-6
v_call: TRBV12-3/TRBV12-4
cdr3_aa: CASSLGKNSPLHF

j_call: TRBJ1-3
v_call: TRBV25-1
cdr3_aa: CASSESGQGSRNTIYF

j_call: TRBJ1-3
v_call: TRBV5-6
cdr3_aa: CASSPQVSGNTIYF

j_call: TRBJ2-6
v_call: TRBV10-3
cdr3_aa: CAISESKDRLKSGANVLTF

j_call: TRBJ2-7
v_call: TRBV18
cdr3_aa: CASSPPRQTYEQYF

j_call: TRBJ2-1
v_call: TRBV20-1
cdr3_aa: CSASYSGRVYNEQFF

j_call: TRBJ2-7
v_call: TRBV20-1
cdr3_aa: CSLPGDPDHEQYF

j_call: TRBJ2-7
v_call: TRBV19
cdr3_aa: CASSMGLREQYF

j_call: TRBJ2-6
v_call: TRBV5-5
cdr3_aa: CASSPLLEGAGANVLTF

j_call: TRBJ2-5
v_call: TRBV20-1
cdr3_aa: CSASRTSGHETQYF

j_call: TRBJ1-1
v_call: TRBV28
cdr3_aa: CASSLFVTTEAFF

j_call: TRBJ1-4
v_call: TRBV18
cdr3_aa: CASSPPSPGTNEKLFF

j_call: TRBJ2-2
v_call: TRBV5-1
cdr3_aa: CASSPSLGRASTGELFF

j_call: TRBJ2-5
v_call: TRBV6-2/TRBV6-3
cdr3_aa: CATGARIGETQYF

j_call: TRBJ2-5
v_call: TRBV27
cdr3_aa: CASSLYQGAAETQYF

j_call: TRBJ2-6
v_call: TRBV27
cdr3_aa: CASKPWGGSGANVLTF

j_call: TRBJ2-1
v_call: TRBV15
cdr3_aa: CATSILGLPDEQFF

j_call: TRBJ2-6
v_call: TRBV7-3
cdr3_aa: CASSLDVLPGANVLTF

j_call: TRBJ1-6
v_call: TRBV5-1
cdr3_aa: CASSSGQGSFYNSPLHF

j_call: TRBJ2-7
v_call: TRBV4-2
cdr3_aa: CASSGTDLLPHEQYF

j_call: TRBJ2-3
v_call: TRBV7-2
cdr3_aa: CASSPRKDTQYF

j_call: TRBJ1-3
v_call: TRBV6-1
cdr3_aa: CASTLWDRRTRGGNTIYF

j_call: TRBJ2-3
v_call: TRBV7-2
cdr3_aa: CASSPRGLAERTDTQYF

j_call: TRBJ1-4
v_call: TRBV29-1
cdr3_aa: CSVEETQGRLFF

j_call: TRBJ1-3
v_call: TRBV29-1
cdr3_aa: CSAITQEGSSGNTIYF

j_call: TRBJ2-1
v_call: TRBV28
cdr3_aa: CASSSPTENNEQFF

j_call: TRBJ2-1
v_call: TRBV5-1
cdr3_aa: CASSSSLVYNEQFF

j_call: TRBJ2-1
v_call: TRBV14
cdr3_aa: CASSQPRGQGMNEQFF

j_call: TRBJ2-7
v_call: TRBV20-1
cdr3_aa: CSAGLMTTTYEQYF

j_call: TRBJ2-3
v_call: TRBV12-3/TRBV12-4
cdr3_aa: CASERDKTDTQYF

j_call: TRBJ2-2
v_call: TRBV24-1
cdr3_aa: CATSDTLWTQSTGELFF

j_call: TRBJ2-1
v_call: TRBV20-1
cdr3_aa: CSASLGGQFF

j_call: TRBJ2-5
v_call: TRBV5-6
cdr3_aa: CASSLPPETQYF

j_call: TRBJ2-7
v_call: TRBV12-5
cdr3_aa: CASGFDGFGEQYF

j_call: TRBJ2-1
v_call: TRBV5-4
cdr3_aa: CASSYLSLGDEQFF

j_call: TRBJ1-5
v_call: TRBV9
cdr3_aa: CASSAAGGFQPQHF

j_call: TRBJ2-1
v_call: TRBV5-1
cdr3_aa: CASSEGQTSYNEQFF

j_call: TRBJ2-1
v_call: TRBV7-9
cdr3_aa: CASRKGPGQGKDEQFF

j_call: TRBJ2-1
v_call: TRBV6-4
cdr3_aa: CASSEILTAGNEQFF

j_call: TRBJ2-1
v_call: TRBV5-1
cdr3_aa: CASSLPGPGDEQFF